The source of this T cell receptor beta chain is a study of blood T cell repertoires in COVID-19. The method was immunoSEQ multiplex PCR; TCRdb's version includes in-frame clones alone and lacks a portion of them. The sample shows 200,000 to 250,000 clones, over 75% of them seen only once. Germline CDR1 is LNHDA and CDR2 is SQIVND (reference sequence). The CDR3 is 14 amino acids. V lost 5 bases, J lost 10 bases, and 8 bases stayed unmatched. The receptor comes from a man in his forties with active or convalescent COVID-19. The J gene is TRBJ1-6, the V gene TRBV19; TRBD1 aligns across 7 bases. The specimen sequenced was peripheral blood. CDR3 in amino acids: CASSPGQSGSPLHF. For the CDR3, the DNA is TGTGCCAGTAGTCCGGGACAGAGTGGGTCACCCCTCCACTTT.